Shown below are 26 T cell receptor beta chains from a single sample sequenced in a study of cytotoxic CD8 clonotypes in ibrutinib-treated CLL. Profiled with immunoSEQ multiplex PCR; TCRdb holds only in-frame clones, not every one. Here the sample spans some 130,000 clones, approximately 85% being singletons. The sample in question was PBMCs, obtained after 24 months of ibrutinib treatment. The origin of the receptors is a human donor with chronic lymphocytic leukemia.

The V call is TRBV11-3, the J call TRBJ2-1; D is possibly TRBD1 (5 bases). The V gene's germline CDR1 is SGHNT and CDR2 YENEEA. CDR3 length equals 16 residues. Trimming shortened V by 5 bases and J by 6 bases, and 20 bases separated the two germline ends. The CDR3 reads CASSPASAGSGNEQFF. In DNA, the CDR3 is TGTGCCAGCAGCCCCGCCTCAGCAGGGTCTGGCAATGAGCAGTTCTTC.

The rearrangement uses TRBV15 and TRBJ1-4; 7 nucleotides agree with TRBD1. The CDR3 loop spans 15 amino acids. V lost 0 bases to trimming and J lost 7 bases; unmatched junction nucleotides: 5. Germline V lookup: CDR1 LNHNV, CDR2 YYDKDF (reference sequence). The CDR3 DNA reads as TGTGCCACCAGCAGAGAGACAGGGTTTGTTGAAAAACTGTTTTTT. As protein: CATSRETGFVEKLFF.

The V gene is TRBV28, the J gene TRBJ1-2; 7 nucleotides agree with TRBD1. Trimming removed 5 bases from V and 2 bases from J; junction bases left unmatched: 5. Germline-derived CDR1 and CDR2 are MDHEN and SYDVKM. The CDR3 runs 14 residues. The CDR3: CASSPDRVNYGYTF. CDR3 bases: TGTGCCAGCAGTCCAGACAGGGTCAACTATGGCTACACCTTC.

The chain uses TRBV5-4 and TRBJ1-3; no reliable D call. Trimming left V 0 bases short and J 5 bases short, with 3 bases between. The germline V gene has CDR1 SGHNT and CDR2 YYREEE (reference sequence). This CDR3 region has 12 residues. In DNA, the CDR3 is TGTGCCAGCAGCTTGGGAAGAAACACCATATATTTT. This gives the protein CASSLGRNTIYF.

The V call is TRBV19, the J call TRBJ1-5, with 7 bases matching TRBD1. V lost 5 bases, J lost 3 bases, and 4 bases stayed unmatched. The CDR3 contains 14 residues. Germline V gives CDR1 LNHDA, CDR2 SQIVND (reference sequence). The CDR3 nucleotides read TGTGCCAGTAGTCAACAGGGGACCAATCAGCCCCAGCATTTT. Translating it yields CASSQQGTNQPQHF.

Regarding this clone: One junction end does not reproduce the germline sequence, and a read error may be involved. The chain couples TRBV6-6 to TRBJ2-1; D may be TRBD2 (6 bases). The CDR3 length is 12 residues. Germline values: CDR1 MNHNY, CDR2 SVGAGI (reference sequence). The CDR3 here is CAGGYSYNEQFF. CDR3 nucleotides: TGCGCTGGAGGGTACTCCTACAATGAGCAGTTCTTC.

V and J are TRBV5-1 and TRBJ2-1; D may match TRBD1 or TRBD2 (6 bases each). Germline CDR1 SGHRS, CDR2 YFSETQ. There are 14 residues in the CDR3. Trimming left V 1 base short and J 5 bases short, with 10 bases between. The CDR3 is CASSLTGADNEQFF. The CDR3 DNA sequence: TGCGCCAGCAGCTTGACGGGGGCGGACAATGAGCAGTTCTTC. Looking up the rest from reference TRBV5-1 and TRBJ2-1 gives the full variable domain: KAGVTQTPRYLIKTRGQQVTLSCSPISGHRSVSWYQQTPGQGLQFLFEYFSETQRNKGNFPGRFSGRQFSNSRSEMNVSTLELGDSALYLCASSLTGADNEQFFGPGTRLTVL.

The CDR3, as DNA: TGTGCCAGCTATCGGACTAGCGGGGAAGAGACCCAGTACTTC. This sequence encodes CASYRTSGEETQYF. This rearrangement joins TRBV6-4 to TRBJ2-5, with 12 bases identical to TRBD2. This CDR3 comprises 14 residues. CDR1 is MRHNA, CDR2 SNTAGT, per germline. Trimming took 8 bases from V and 3 from J; bases not matched to a gene: 4.

This chain joins TRBV28 and TRBJ1-2; 8 nucleotides agree with TRBD1. The length of the CDR3 is 13 residues. V was clipped by 6 bases and J by 8 bases; unmatched bases: 8. Germline V lookup: CDR1 MDHEN, CDR2 SYDVKM. Written as DNA, the CDR3 is TGTGCCAGCAGCATCGACAGGGGCGTCGGCTACACCTTC. It encodes CASSIDRGVGYTF.

This chain joins TRBV6-1 and TRBJ1-6; 7 bases map to TRBD1. CDR3 length equals 15 residues. V lost 0 bases, J lost 7 bases, and 3 bases stayed unmatched. CDR1 and CDR2 (germline): MNHNS, SASEGT. The CDR3 sequence: CASSEAGGQNSPLHF. CDR3 DNA sequence: TGTGCCAGCAGTGAAGCTGGGGGACAGAATTCACCCCTCCACTTT.

The chain recombines TRBV7-3 with TRBJ2-2; the match to TRBD2 covers 7 bases. The ends lost 5 bases at V and 7 bases at J; junction bases unmatched: 16. Germline V gives CDR1 SGHTA, CDR2 FQGTGA. There are 17 residues in the CDR3. The CDR3 loop is CASSRLPLAGAIGELFF. Here the CDR3 DNA reads TGTGCCAGCAGCCGACTCCCTTTGGCGGGAGCGATCGGGGAGCTGTTTTTT. The complete variable domain, with remaining parts taken from reference TRBV7-3 and TRBJ2-2, reads GAGVSQTPSNKVTEKGKYVELRCDPISGHTALYWYRQSLGQGPEFLIYFQGTGAADDSGLPNDRFFAVRPEGSVSTLKIQRTERGDSAVYLCASSRLPLAGAIGELFFGEGSRLTVL.

V is TRBV28 and J is TRBJ1-5, with D possibly TRBD1 on 5 matching bases. The germline CDR1 and CDR2 sequences are MDHEN and SYDVKM. V gave up 4 bases and J gave up 2 bases, with 12 bases separating them. The CDR3 is made up of 15 amino acids. This chain's CDR3 is CASSSPGIGNQPQHF. The CDR3 DNA reads TGTGCCAGCAGTTCCCCAGGGATTGGCAATCAGCCCCAGCATTTT.

V gene TRBV28 combines with J gene TRBJ2-3; D is uncertain. Germline CDR1 reads MDHEN; CDR2 reads SYDVKM. V was trimmed by 8 bases and J by 1 base, leaving 16 bases between them. The CDR3 length is 15 residues. The CDR3 sequence is CASVPLNFGTDTQYF. The CDR3, as DNA: TGTGCCAGCGTCCCGTTAAATTTTGGCACAGATACGCAGTATTTT.

The chain links TRBV19 to TRBJ1-1, with TRBD1 as a possible D gene (5 bases). This CDR3 is built from 14 residues. Germline values: CDR1 LNHDA, CDR2 SQIVND (reference sequence). V was clipped by 1 base and J by 5 bases, with 11 bases between them. CDR3 sequence: CASSIVGTSTEAFF. In DNA form, the CDR3 reads TGTGCCAGTAGTATAGTGGGGACTTCGACTGAAGCTTTCTTT.

In this sample, this clone turned up once. The chain has TRBV7-8 and TRBJ2-5; D is unresolved. The CDR3 is 12 residues long. CDR1 is SGHVS and CDR2 is FQNEAQ in the germline V gene. Trimming cost V 5 bases and J 0 bases, with 4 bases left between them. CDR3 sequence reads: CASSRDQETQYF. The CDR3 DNA reads TGTGCCAGCAGCCGGGACCAAGAGACCCAGTACTTC. The full variable domain, in which reference TRBV7-8 and TRBJ2-5 provide the parts outside the CDR3, is GAGVSQSPRYKVAKRGQDVALRCDPISGHVSLFWYQQALGQGPEFLTYFQNEAQLDKSGLPSDRFFAERPEGSVSTLKIQRTQQEDSAVYLCASSRDQETQYFGPGTRLLVL.

This chain connects TRBV4-3 to TRBJ1-4; 8 bases fit TRBD1. Germline V gene sequence: CDR1 LGHNA, CDR2 YSLEER. CDR3 size: 18 residues. Trimming removed 1 base from V and 7 bases from J; junction bases left unmatched: 14. The CDR3 DNA follows: TGCGCCAGCAGCCAAGGAGGGGTTAAGCAGGGGGCGGGTGAAAAACTGTTTTTT. Translating it yields CASSQGGVKQGAGEKLFF.

This chain's CDR3 is CASSLIEGASYEQYF. The CDR3, as DNA: TGTGCCAGCAGCTTGATAGAGGGGGCGTCCTACGAGCAGTACTTC. This chain connects TRBV5-5 to TRBJ2-7; 7 nucleotides line up with TRBD1. With V trimmed by 1 base and J by 1 base, 5 bases remained unmatched. CDR3 length: 15 amino acids. The germline V gene encodes CDR1 SGHKS and CDR2 YYEKEE (reference sequence).

A single count supports this clone. This chain links TRBV5-5 with TRBJ1-5; D is possibly TRBD1 (5 bases). The ends were cut back, 2 bases at V and 3 bases at J, with 9 bases in the middle. This CDR3 is built from 14 residues. Germline V CDR1 and CDR2: SGHKS, YYEKEE (reference sequence). The CDR3 loop reads CASSFWGNNQPQHF. The CDR3 DNA reads as TGTGCCAGCAGCTTTTGGGGGAACAATCAGCCCCAGCATTTT.

The chain carries TRBV7-2 and TRBJ2-3; D is ambiguous. Germline loops: CDR1 SGHTA, CDR2 FQGNSA. CDR3 length equals 14 residues. V was shortened by 5 bases and J by 2 bases, with 11 bases between the two germline ends. DNA of the CDR3: TGTGCCAGCAGCCTAACCCGACTCACAGATACGCAGTATTTT. This sequence encodes CASSLTRLTDTQYF.

On this clone: At one end, the junction sequence differs from germline, possibly due to a read error. CDR3 in DNA: TGTGCCAGCAGCGCCCGACAGGGGGGGACAGGTACGCAGTATTTT. Protein: CASSARQGGTGTQYF. The V gene is TRBV9, the J gene TRBJ2-3, with 9 bases matching TRBD1. This CDR3 region has 15 residues. Germline CDR1 and CDR2: SGDLS and YYNGEE.

In its sample, this clone was seen a few times. This chain joins TRBV19 and TRBJ1-5, with a possible D match to TRBD1 (5 bases). Trimming took 5 bases from V and 1 from J, leaving 12 bases between them. CDR3 length: 15 residues. Germline V gene data show CDR1 as LNHDA and CDR2 as SQIVND (reference sequence). DNA for the CDR3: TGTGCCAGTAGTCCCCAGGGAATGAGCAATCAGCCCCAGCATTTT. Its protein is CASSPQGMSNQPQHF. Looking up the rest from reference TRBV19 and TRBJ1-5 gives the full variable domain: DGGITQSPKYLFRKEGQNVTLSCEQNLNHDAMYWYRQDPGQGLRLIYYSQIVNDFQKGDIAEGYSVSREKKESFPLTVTSAQKNPTAFYLCASSPQGMSNQPQHFGDGTRLSIL.

The chain carries TRBV7-9 and TRBJ2-2; 9 positions agree with TRBD1. This CDR3 spans 15 amino acids. With 5 bases clipped from V and 6 bases from J, the junction kept 7 bases outside the gene matches. The germline CDR1 and CDR2 sequences are SEHNR and FQNEAQ (reference sequence). The CDR3 region is CASSPGQGVPGELFF. CDR3 DNA: TGTGCCAGCAGCCCGGGACAGGGAGTTCCCGGGGAGCTGTTTTTT.

The V and J genes are TRBV19 and TRBJ1-5, with D maybe TRBD1 (6 bases). Trimming removed 3 bases at V and 6 bases at J, with 9 bases between. This CDR3 has 13 residues. In germline, CDR1 is LNHDA, CDR2 SQIVND (reference sequence). As DNA, the CDR3 is TGTGCCAGTAGTATGGAGGGGGGTCAGCCCCAGCATTTT. Its protein is CASSMEGGQPQHF.

V usage is TRBV19 and J usage is TRBJ2-7, with 8 bases lining up with TRBD2. This CDR3 is 13 amino acids long. Trimming removed 4 bases from V and 4 bases from J; junction bases left unmatched: 3. CDR1 is LNHDA and CDR2 is SQIVND in the germline V gene (reference sequence). This chain's CDR3 is CASSSGGPYEQYF. Here the CDR3 DNA reads TGTGCCAGTAGTAGCGGGGGGCCGTACGAGCAGTACTTC.

The J gene is TRBJ2-1, the V gene TRBV2; D possibly uses TRBD1 or TRBD2 (5 bases each). The CDR3 spans 17 residues. Germline-derived CDR1 and CDR2 are SNHLY and FYNNEI. The germline V and J ends were trimmed by 7 bases and 9 bases, with 28 bases remaining between them. In DNA form, the CDR3 reads TGTGCCAGCACTCCCCCCCCAGACCGGGGACCCCTAGGTGAGCAGTTCTTC. Its translation is CASTPPPDRGPLGEQFF.

The chain is built from TRBV28 and TRBJ2-3; the match to TRBD1 covers 7 bases. This CDR3 comprises 14 residues. CDR1 MDHEN and CDR2 SYDVKM come from the germline V gene. Germline trimming cut 6 bases from V and 0 bases from J; bases unmatched to any gene: 3. CDR3: CASSNRGSTDTQYF. CDR3 in DNA: TGTGCCAGCAGCAACAGGGGAAGCACAGATACGCAGTATTTT.